This T cell receptor beta chain emerged from a study of glioma-infiltrating T cells after dendritic cell vaccination. Looking at the study overall: The vaccine used monocyte-derived dendritic cells pulsed overnight with autologous tumor lysate.

Study results and limitations: Complete blood and tumor specimen sets were limited to few patients.

Sample time point: after dendritic cell vaccination, including at tumor progression/relapse. PBMC sampling occurred before vaccination, two weeks after the third dose, and at progression. The J segment lost 2 bases and the V segment lost 6 bases, leaving 10 bases of the junction unmatched. The CDR3 spans 15 residues. CDR1 is WSHSY, CDR2 SAAADI, per germline. Produced via immunoSEQ multiplex PCR; TCRdb's table is partial and in-frame only. The repertoire includes around 60,000 clones, approximately 86% of them detected once, and 9.5% to 13% sits in the top ten. Concerning this clone: Its antigen is unknown.

This TCR derives from a human donor with glioblastoma. The sample consisted of blood, taken after dendritic cell vaccination. This rearrangement joins TRBV10-2 to TRBJ2-7; 7 nucleotides align to TRBD2. The CDR3 sequence: CASRGLSGLPYEQYF. CDR3 nucleotides: TGCGCCAGCAGGGGACTAAGCGGGCTCCCCTACGAGCAGTACTTC.